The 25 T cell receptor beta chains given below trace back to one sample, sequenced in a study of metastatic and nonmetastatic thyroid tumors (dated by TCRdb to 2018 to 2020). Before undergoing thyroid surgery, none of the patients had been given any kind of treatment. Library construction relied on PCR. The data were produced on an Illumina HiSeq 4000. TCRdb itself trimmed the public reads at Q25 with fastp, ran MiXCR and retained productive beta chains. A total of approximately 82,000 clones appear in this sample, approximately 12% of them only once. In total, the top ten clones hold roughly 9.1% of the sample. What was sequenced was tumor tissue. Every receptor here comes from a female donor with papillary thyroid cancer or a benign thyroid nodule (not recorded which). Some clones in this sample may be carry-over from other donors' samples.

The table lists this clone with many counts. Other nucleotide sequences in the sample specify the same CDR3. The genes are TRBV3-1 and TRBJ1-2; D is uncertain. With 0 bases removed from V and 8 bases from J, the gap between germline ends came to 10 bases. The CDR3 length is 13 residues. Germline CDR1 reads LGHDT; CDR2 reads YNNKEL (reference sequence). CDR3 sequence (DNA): TGTGCCAGCAGCCAAGAAGGAAGGTGGGGCTACACCTTC. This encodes CASSQEGRWGYTF.

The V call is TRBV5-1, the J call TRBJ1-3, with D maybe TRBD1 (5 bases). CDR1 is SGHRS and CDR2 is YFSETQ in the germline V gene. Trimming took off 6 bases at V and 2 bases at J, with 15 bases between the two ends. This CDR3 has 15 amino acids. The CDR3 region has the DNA TGCGCCAGCATCCCCGAGAGGGGTCCTGGAAACACCATATATTTT. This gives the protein CASIPERGPGNTIYF.

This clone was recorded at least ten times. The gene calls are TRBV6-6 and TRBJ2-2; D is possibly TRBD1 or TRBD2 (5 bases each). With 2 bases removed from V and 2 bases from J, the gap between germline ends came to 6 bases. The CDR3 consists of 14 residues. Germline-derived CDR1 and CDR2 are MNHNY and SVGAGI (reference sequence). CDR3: CASSYGDNTGELFF. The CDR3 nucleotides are TGTGCCAGCAGTTACGGGGACAACACCGGGGAGCTGTTTTTT.

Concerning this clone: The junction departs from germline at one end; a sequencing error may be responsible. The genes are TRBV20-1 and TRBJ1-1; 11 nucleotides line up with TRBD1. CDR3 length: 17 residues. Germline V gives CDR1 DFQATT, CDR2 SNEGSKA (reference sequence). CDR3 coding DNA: TGCAGTGCTCCAGCCTCCGGGACAGGGGGGGCCAACACTGAAGCTTTGTTT. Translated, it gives CSAPASGTGGANTEALF.

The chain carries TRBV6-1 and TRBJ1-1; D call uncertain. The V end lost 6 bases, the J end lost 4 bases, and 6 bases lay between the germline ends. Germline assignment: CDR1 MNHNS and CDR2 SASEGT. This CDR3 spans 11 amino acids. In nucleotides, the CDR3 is TGTGCCAGCAGGGGAGGCACTGAAGCTTTCTTT. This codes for CASRGGTEAFF.

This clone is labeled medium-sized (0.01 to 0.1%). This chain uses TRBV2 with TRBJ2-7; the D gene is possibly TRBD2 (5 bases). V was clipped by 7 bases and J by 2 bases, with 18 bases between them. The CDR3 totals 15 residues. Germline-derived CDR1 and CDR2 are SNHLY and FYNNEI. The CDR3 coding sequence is TGTGCCAGCAAGTTAGGTGGGTTCGGGACCTACGAGCAGTACTTC. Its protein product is CASKLGGFGTYEQYF.

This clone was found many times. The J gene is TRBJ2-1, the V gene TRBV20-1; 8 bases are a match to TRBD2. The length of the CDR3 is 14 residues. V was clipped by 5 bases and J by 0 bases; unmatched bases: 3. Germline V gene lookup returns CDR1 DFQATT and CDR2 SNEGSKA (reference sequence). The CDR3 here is CSAPGTSSYNEQFF. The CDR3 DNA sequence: TGCAGTGCTCCCGGGACTAGCTCCTACAATGAGCAGTTCTTC.

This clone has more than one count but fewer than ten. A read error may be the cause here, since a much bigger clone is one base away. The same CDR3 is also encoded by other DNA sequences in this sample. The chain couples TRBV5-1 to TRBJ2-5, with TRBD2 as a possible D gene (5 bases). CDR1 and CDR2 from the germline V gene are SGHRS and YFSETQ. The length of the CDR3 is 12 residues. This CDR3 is CASSGVGETQYF. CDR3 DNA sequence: TGCGCCAGCAGCGGGGTCGGGGAGACACAGTACTTC.

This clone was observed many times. Here the CDR3 DNA reads TGTGCCAGCAGTCTCTCCTCCGACGGGAGCAATCAGCCCCAGCATTTT. This encodes CASSLSSDGSNQPQHF. The rearrangement uses TRBV28 and TRBJ1-5; D not resolved. The CDR3 runs 16 residues. Germline V CDR1 and CDR2: MDHEN, SYDVKM. V was trimmed by 5 bases and J by 1 base, leaving 15 bases between them.

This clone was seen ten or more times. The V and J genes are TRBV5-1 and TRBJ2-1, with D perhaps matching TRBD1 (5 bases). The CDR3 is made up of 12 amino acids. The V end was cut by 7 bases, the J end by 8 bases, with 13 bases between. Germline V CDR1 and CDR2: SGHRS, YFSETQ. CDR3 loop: CASRGRVDEQFF. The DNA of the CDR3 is TGCGCCAGCCGCGGCAGGGTTGATGAGCAGTTCTTC.

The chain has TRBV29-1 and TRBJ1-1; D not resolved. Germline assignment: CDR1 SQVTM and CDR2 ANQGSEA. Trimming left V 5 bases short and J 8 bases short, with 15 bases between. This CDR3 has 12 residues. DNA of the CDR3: TGCAGCGTTTACGGAGCAGGTATAGAAGCTTTCTTT. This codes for CSVYGAGIEAFF. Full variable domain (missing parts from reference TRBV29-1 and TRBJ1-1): SAVISQKPSRDICQRGTSLTIQCQVDSQVTMMFWYRQQPGQSLTLIATANQGSEATYESGFVIDKFPISRPNLTFSTLTVSNMSPEDSSIYLCSVYGAGIEAFFGQGTRLTVV.

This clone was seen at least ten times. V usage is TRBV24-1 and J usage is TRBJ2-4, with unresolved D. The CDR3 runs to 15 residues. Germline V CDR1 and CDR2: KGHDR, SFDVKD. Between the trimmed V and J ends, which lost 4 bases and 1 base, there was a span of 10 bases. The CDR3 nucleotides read TGTGCCACCAGTGACTCAAAAGGCGCCAAAAACATTCAGTACTTC. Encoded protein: CATSDSKGAKNIQYF.

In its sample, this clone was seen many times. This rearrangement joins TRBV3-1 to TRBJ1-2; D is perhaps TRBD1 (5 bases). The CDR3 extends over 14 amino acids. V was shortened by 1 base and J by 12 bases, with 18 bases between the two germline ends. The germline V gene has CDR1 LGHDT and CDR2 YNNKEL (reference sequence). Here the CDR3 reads CASSQAVWTFRNTF. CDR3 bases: TGTGCCAGCAGCCAAGCCGTTTGGACATTTAGAAACACCTTC.

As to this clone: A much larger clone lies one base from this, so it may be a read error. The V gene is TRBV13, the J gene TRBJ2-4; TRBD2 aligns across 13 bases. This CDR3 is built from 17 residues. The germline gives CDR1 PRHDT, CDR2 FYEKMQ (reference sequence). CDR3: CASSPGLAGLAKNIQHF. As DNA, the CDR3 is TGTGCCAGCAGCCCGGGACTAGCGGGACTAGCCAAAAACATTCAGCACTTC.

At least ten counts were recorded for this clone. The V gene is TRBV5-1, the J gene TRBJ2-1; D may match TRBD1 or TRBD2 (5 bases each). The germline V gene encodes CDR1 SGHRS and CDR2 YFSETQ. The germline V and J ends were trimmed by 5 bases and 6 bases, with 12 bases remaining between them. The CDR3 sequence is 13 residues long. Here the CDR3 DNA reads TGCGCCAGCAGTGGGGGTATAGGCAATGAGCAGTTCTTC. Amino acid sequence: CASSGGIGNEQFF.

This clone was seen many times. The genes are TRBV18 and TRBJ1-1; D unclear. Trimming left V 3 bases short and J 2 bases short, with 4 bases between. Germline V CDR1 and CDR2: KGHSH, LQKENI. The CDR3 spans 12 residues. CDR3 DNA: TGTGCCAGCTCACCGGACAACACTGAAGCTTTCTTT. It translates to CASSPDNTEAFF.

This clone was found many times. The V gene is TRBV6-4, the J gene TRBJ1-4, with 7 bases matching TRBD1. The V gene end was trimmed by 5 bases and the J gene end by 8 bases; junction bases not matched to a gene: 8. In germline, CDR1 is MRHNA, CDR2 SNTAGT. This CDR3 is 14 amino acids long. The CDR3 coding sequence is TGTGCCAGCAGTTTAGACAGGGCCGACGAAAAACTGTTTTTT. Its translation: CASSLDRADEKLFF.

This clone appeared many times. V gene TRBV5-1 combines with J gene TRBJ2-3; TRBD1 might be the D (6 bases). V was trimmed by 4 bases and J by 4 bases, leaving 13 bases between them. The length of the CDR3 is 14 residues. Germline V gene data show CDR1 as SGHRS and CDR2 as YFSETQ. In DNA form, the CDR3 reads TGCGCCAGCAGCACCGGGACAATGGCAGATACGCAGTATTTT. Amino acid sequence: CASSTGTMADTQYF.

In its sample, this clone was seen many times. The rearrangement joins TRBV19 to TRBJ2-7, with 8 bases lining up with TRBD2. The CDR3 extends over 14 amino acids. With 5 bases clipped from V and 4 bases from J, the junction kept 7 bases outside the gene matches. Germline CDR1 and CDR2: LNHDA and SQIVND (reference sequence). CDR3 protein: CASSPQREIYEQYF. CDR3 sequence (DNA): TGTGCCAGTAGTCCTCAGCGGGAGATATACGAGCAGTACTTC.

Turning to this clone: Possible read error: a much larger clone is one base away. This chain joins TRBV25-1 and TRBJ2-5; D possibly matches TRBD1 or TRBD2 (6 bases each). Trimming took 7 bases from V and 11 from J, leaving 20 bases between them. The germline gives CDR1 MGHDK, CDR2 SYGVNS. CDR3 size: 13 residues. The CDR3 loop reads CASIPRVGGNQYF. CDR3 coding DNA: TGTGCCAGCATCCCCAGGGTAGGGGGGAATCAGTACTTC.

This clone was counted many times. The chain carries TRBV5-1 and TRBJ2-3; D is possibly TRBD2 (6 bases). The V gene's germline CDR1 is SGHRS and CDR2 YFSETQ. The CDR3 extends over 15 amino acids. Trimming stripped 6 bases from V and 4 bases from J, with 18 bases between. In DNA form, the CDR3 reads TGCGCCAGCAACCCTGAGGCAGGGAGGCCAGATACGCAGTATTTT. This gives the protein CASNPEAGRPDTQYF.

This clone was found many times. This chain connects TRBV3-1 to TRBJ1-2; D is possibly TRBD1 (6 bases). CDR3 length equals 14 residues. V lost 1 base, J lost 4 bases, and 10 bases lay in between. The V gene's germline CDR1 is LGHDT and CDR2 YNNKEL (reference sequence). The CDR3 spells CASSQGATGYGYTF. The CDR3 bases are TGTGCCAGCAGCCAAGGTGCGACAGGCTATGGCTACACCTTC.

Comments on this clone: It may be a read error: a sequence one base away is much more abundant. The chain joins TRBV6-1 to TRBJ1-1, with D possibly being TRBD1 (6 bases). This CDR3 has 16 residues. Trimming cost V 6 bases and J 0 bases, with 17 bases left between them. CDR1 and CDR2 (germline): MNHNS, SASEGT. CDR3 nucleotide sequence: TGTGCCAGCAGGTTTGCTACAGGGCGAATGAACACTGAAGCTTTCTTT. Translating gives CASRFATGRMNTEAFF.

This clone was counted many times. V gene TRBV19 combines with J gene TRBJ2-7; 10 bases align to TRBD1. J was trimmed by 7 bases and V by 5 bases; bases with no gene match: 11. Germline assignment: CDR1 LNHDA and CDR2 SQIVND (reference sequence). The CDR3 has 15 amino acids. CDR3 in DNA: TGTGCCAGTAGTCCGGGACAGGGGTTCTTTGGGGAGCAGTACTTC. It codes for CASSPGQGFFGEQYF.

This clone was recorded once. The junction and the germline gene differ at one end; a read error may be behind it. Written as DNA, the CDR3 is TGTAGTGCTCCGACAGGGGCTAACTATGGCTACACCTTC. Its translation is CSAPTGANYGYTF. V is TRBV20-1 and J is TRBJ1-2; 8 bases fit TRBD1. The CDR3 contains 13 residues. Per germline, CDR1 DFQATT and CDR2 SNEGSKA (reference sequence).